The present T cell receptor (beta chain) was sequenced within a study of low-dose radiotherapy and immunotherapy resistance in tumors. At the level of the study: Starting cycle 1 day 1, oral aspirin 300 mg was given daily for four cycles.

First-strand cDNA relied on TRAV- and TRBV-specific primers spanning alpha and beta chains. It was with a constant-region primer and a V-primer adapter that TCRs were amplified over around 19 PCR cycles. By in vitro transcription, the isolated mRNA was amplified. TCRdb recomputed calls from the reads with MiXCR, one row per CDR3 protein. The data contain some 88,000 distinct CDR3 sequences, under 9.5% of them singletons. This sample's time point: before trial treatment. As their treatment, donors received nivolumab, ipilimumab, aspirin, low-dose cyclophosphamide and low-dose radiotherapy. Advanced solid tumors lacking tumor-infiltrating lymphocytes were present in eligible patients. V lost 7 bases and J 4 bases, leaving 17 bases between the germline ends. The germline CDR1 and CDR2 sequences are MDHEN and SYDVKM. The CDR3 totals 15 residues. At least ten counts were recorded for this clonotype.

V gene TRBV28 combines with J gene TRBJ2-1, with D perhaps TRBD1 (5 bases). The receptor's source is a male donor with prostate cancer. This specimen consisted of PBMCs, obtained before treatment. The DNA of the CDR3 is TGTGCCAGCACTTCCGTGACAGTAGGTTACAATGAGCAGTTCTTC. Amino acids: CASTSVTVGYNEQFF.